This passage covers 15 T cell receptor beta chains from one sample sequenced in a study of breast tumors, draining lymph nodes, adjacent tissues. Samples came from axillary lymph nodes draining the breast cancer. Each CDR3 protein gets one entry after TCRdb re-called the multiplex PCR reads with MiXCR. The sample records about 300,000 distinct CDR3 sequences, around 31% being singletons. Sequences were obtained from axillary lymph node tissue. These receptors were obtained from a female donor with breast cancer. Some clones in this sample may be carry-over from other donors' samples.

This clonotype was picked up many times. The V call is TRBV13, the J call TRBJ2-7, with D possibly being TRBD1 or TRBD2 (5 bases each). Trimming shortened V by 2 bases and J by 7 bases, and 24 bases separated the two germline ends. The CDR3 length is 17 residues. The germline CDR1 and CDR2 sequences are PRHDT and FYEKMQ (reference sequence). CDR3 bases: TGTGCCAGCAGCTTAAGGGCTCGGGGCGTTCAAAGCTGGGAGCAGTACTTC. It codes for CASSLRARGVQSWEQYF.

This chain's CDR3 is CASSRSDRGRSPLHF. The CDR3 bases are TGTGCCAGTAGTAGATCGGACAGGGGAAGATCACCCCTCCACTTT. V and J are TRBV19 and TRBJ1-6; TRBD1 matches 9 bases. J gave up 10 bases and V 4 bases, and 8 bases lay outside the gene matches. This CDR3 spans 15 amino acids. CDR1 and CDR2 from the germline V gene are LNHDA and SQIVND (reference sequence). Using reference TRBV19 and TRBJ1-6 for the parts outside the CDR3, the full variable domain is DGGITQSPKYLFRKEGQNVTLSCEQNLNHDAMYWYRQDPGQGLRLIYYSQIVNDFQKGDIAEGYSVSREKKESFPLTVTSAQKNPTAFYLCASSRSDRGRSPLHFGNGTRLTVT.

The rearrangement joins TRBV9 to TRBJ2-6; D remains unclear. V lost 0 bases and J 4 bases, leaving 8 bases between the germline ends. Germline CDR1 SGDLS, CDR2 YYNGEE. The CDR3 is 15 residues long. CDR3 amino acids: CASSVEVLGANVLTF. Written as DNA, the CDR3 is TGTGCCAGCAGCGTAGAGGTTCTCGGGGCCAACGTCCTGACTTTC.

This clonotype was counted many times. The chain joins TRBV9 to TRBJ1-2, with D maybe TRBD1 (6 bases). The V end was cut by 0 bases, the J end by 6 bases, with 12 bases between. The CDR3 is 14 amino acids. CDR1 SGDLS and CDR2 YYNGEE come from the germline V gene. CDR3 sequence reads: CASSVGLRTDGYTF. DNA of the CDR3: TGTGCCAGCAGCGTAGGACTAAGGACAGATGGCTACACCTTC.

There are many counts of this clonotype. The chain couples TRBV5-1 to TRBJ2-1; the D is unclear. There are 13 residues in the CDR3. CDR1 is SGHRS, CDR2 YFSETQ, per germline. Between the trimmed V and J ends, which lost 4 bases and 5 bases, there was a span of 10 bases. The CDR3, as DNA: TGCGCCAGCAGCGTGTACCCCGACAATGAGCAGTTCTTC. Residues: CASSVYPDNEQFF.

This clonotype was seen a single time. Since a much larger clone is just one base distant, this may be a read error. The chain couples TRBV6-5 to TRBJ1-2; perhaps TRBD1 as D (5 bases). Between the trimmed V and J ends, which lost 0 bases and 8 bases, there was a span of 13 bases. The CDR3 totals 14 residues. Per germline, CDR1 MNHEY and CDR2 SVGAGI. In DNA form, the CDR3 reads TGTGCCAGCAGTTACTCGAAGGACAATCCAGGCTACACCTTC. This encodes CASSYSKDNPGYTF.

Comments on this clonotype: Possible read error: a much larger clone is one base away. The chain employs TRBV19 and TRBJ2-1; D possibly corresponds to TRBD1 (6 bases). Germline CDR1 is LNHDA and CDR2 is SQIVND (reference sequence). Trimming left V 8 bases short and J 8 bases short, with 25 bases between. The CDR3 is 16 residues long. The DNA of the CDR3 is TGTGCCAGTGGAAGGATTCCAGGGGTAACACGGGATGAGCAGTTCTTC. Translated, it gives CASGRIPGVTRDEQFF.

V usage is TRBV28 and J usage is TRBJ2-7; the match to TRBD2 covers 9 bases. J lost 3 bases, V lost 3 bases, and 3 bases had no gene match. The CDR3 loop spans 14 amino acids. Germline assignment: CDR1 MDHEN and CDR2 SYDVKM. CDR3: CASSFAGGVYEQYF. CDR3 sequence (DNA): TGTGCCAGCAGTTTCGCGGGAGGGGTCTACGAGCAGTACTTC.

This clonotype was seen ten or more times. This chain connects TRBV5-1 to TRBJ1-5, with D possibly being TRBD1 (5 bases). The CDR3 runs 16 residues. CDR1 SGHRS and CDR2 YFSETQ come from the germline V gene. V was pared by 0 bases and J by 2 bases, with 12 bases between. The CDR3 region is CASSLGGDFRNQPQHF. The DNA of the CDR3 is TGCGCCAGCAGCTTGGGGGGGGACTTTCGCAATCAGCCCCAGCATTTT. Combining the CDR3 with reference TRBV5-1 and TRBJ1-5 gives the whole variable domain KAGVTQTPRYLIKTRGQQVTLSCSPISGHRSVSWYQQTPGQGLQFLFEYFSETQRNKGNFPGRFSGRQFSNSRSEMNVSTLELGDSALYLCASSLGGDFRNQPQHFGDGTRLSIL.

Ten or more counts support this clonotype. The chain uses TRBV4-1 and TRBJ2-1, with 8 bases fitting TRBD1. V lost 4 bases and J lost 12; bases outside the gene matches: 23. The V gene's germline CDR1 is MGHRA and CDR2 YSYEKL. This CDR3 has 18 amino acids. The CDR3 bases are TGCGCCAGCAGCCCAATGACAGGGGAGTGGACTACCCTGGAAAGGCAGTTCTTC. Encoded protein: CASSPMTGEWTTLERQFF.

This clonotype showed up many times. This sequence joins TRBV6-6 and TRBJ2-7; a weak D match, TRBD2 (6 bases). This CDR3 is 16 amino acids long. Looked up from germline, CDR1 is MNHNY and CDR2 is SVGAGI (reference sequence). The ends were cut back, 0 bases at V and 4 bases at J, with 16 bases in the middle. This chain's CDR3 is CASSYSIWRAGYEQYF. The CDR3 DNA reads TGTGCCAGCAGTTACTCGATCTGGAGGGCCGGTTACGAGCAGTACTTC.

This clonotype was observed a handful of times. With a much larger clone just one base away, this may be a read error. V gene TRBV19 combines with J gene TRBJ2-1, with a tentative D call TRBD1 (5 bases). The CDR3 consists of 14 residues. Germline V gene lookup returns CDR1 LNHDA and CDR2 SQIVND (reference sequence). The CDR3 loop reads CASSIRVIHNEQLF. Written as DNA, the CDR3 is TGTGCCAGTAGTATCAGGGTAATCCACAATGAGCAGCTCTTC.

There are many counts of this clonotype. This rearrangement joins TRBV7-9 to TRBJ2-1; the match to TRBD1 covers 9 bases. The germline CDR1 and CDR2 sequences are SEHNR and FQNEAQ (reference sequence). This CDR3 is built from 12 residues. In DNA, the CDR3 is TGTGGGGGGACAGGGATTGATAATGAGCAGTTCTTC. Translating it yields CGGTGIDNEQFF.

About this clonotype itself: A read error may explain this, as a much larger clone is one base away. CDR3: CASGLDPSTQIIF. For the CDR3, the DNA is TGTGCCAGCGGCTTAGACCCTAGCACCCAAATCATCTTC. The chain joins TRBV7-2 to TRBJ2-1; a weak D match, TRBD2 (5 bases). Per the germline V gene, CDR1 is SGHTA and CDR2 is FQGNSA. There are 13 residues in the CDR3.

In its sample, this clonotype was seen a few times. A read error may be the cause here, since a much bigger clone is one base away. No conserved phenylalanine or tryptophan is present at the end of the CDR3, so a read error is the likely explanation. The rearrangement uses TRBV12-3 or TRBV12-4 and TRBJ1-5; 9 bases are shared with TRBD1. V trimming: 7 bases; J trimming: 7 bases; junction bases outside the gene matches: 5. This CDR3 has 13 amino acids. The CDR3: CASKHRGLQPQHS. CDR3 DNA: TGTGCCAGCAAGCACAGGGGGCTCCAGCCCCAGCATTCT.